Below are 27 T cell receptor beta chains sequenced from a single sample in a study of cytomegalovirus exposure and HLA in healthy donors. Vbeta (60) and Jbeta (13) primers were used in the PCR. Produced via immunoSEQ multiplex PCR; TCRdb's table is partial and in-frame only. The table lists 180,000 or so clones, around 80% of them singletons. Sequencing input: PBMCs. The origin of the receptors is a man aged 35-49 years in good health and CMV-seronegative.

This clone occurred a few times. The chain employs TRBV7-9 and TRBJ2-5; D possibly corresponds to TRBD1 (6 bases). This CDR3 has 15 residues. CDR1 is SEHNR and CDR2 is FQNEAQ in the germline V gene (reference sequence). V lost 3 bases and J 5 bases, leaving 16 bases between the germline ends. The chain's CDR3 is CASSFGSGARETQYF. CDR3 DNA: TGTGCCAGCAGCTTTGGGTCAGGGGCGCGGGAGACCCAGTACTTC.

This chain links TRBV6-5 with TRBJ1-1; no definite D call. With 6 bases removed from V and 4 bases from J, the gap between germline ends came to 15 bases. Germline values: CDR1 MNHEY, CDR2 SVGAGI. The CDR3 spans 14 residues. The CDR3 nucleotides read TGTGCCAGCAGGACGGGCGGGGTGGGCACTGAAGCTTTCTTT. It is translated as CASRTGGVGTEAFF.

The chain carries TRBV7-2 and TRBJ2-7, with 10 bases fitting TRBD1. With V trimmed by 4 bases and J by 5 bases, 8 bases remained unmatched. CDR3 length: 15 residues. CDR1 is SGHTA, CDR2 FQGNSA, per germline. DNA of the CDR3: TGTGCCAGCAGCTGGATGACAGGGGGCCCCAACGAGCAGTACTTC. Amino acids: CASSWMTGGPNEQYF.

V and J are TRBV19 and TRBJ2-7, with 7 bases lining up with TRBD1. Looked up from germline, CDR1 is LNHDA and CDR2 is SQIVND (reference sequence). This CDR3 has 15 amino acids. Trimming took 6 bases from V and 4 from J; bases not matched to a gene: 12. The CDR3 DNA is TGTGCCAGTAGCACGTTCCGGGACAGCCAATACGAGCAGTACTTC. It yields the protein CASSTFRDSQYEQYF.

The CDR3: CASSIRVGPYEQYF. Here the CDR3 DNA reads TGTGCCAGCTCAATCCGGGTAGGCCCCTACGAGCAGTACTTC. The J gene is TRBJ2-7, the V gene TRBV18; the D is unclear. Looked up from germline, CDR1 is KGHSH and CDR2 is LQKENI. There are 14 residues in the CDR3. Trimming shortened V by 5 bases and J by 2 bases, and 13 bases separated the two germline ends. Full variable domain (outside the CDR3, taken from reference TRBV18 and TRBJ2-7): NAGVMQNPRHLVRRRGQEARLRCSPMKGHSHVYWYRQLPEEGLKFMVYLQKENIIDESGMPKERFSAEFPKEGPSILRIQQVVRGDSAAYFCASSIRVGPYEQYFGPGTRLTVT.

This chain connects TRBV28 to TRBJ1-6; D is unresolved. The V gene lost 5 bases and the J gene lost 0 bases, with 8 bases spanning the gap. CDR3 length equals 15 residues. Germline V gives CDR1 MDHEN, CDR2 SYDVKM. The CDR3 sequence is CASSGGSSYNSPLHF. CDR3 in DNA: TGTGCCAGCAGTGGAGGGAGCTCCTATAATTCACCCCTCCACTTT. Filled out from reference TRBV28 and TRBJ1-6, the complete variable domain reads DVKVTQSSRYLVKRTGEKVFLECVQDMDHENMFWYRQDPGLGLRLIYFSYDVKMKEKGDIPEGYSVSREKKERFSLILESASTNQTSMYLCASSGGSSYNSPLHFGNGTRLTVT.

The J gene is TRBJ1-6, the V gene TRBV28; D remains ambiguous. The CDR3 covers 14 residues. V dropped 7 bases and J dropped 1 base, with 8 bases sitting between them. CDR1 is MDHEN, CDR2 SYDVKM, per germline. This CDR3 is CASTKLSYNSPLHF. The CDR3 region has the DNA TGTGCCAGCACCAAACTGTCCTATAATTCACCCCTCCACTTT.

J is TRBJ1-1 and V is TRBV28; no clear D gene. V shed 1 base and J shed 11 bases, with 20 bases lying between them. The CDR3 covers 15 residues. The germline CDR1 and CDR2 sequences are MDHEN and SYDVKM. The CDR3, as DNA: TGTGCCAGCAGTTTATCGGCGTCGGTAGGGAGGAACGCTTTCTTT. As protein: CASSLSASVGRNAFF.

J is TRBJ1-2 and V is TRBV19; possible D gene TRBD1, 5 bases. Germline V gives CDR1 LNHDA, CDR2 SQIVND (reference sequence). With 3 bases removed from V and 2 bases from J, the gap between germline ends came to 16 bases. CDR3 length equals 16 residues. CDR3 sequence: CASSMVGQDPNYGYTF. The CDR3 bases are TGTGCCAGTAGTATGGTGGGGCAGGACCCAAACTATGGCTACACCTTC.

This clone is a singleton in its sample. The CDR3 region is CASSLTRGGHEQFF. In nucleotides, the CDR3 is TGTGCCAGCAGCTTAACGCGGGGGGGCCATGAGCAGTTCTTC. The chain recombines TRBV11-2 with TRBJ2-1, with 9 bases aligning to TRBD2. The CDR3 is 14 amino acids. Germline loops: CDR1 SGHAT, CDR2 FQNNGV. J lost 8 bases, V lost 2 bases, and 4 bases had no gene match. Looking up the rest from reference TRBV11-2 and TRBJ2-1 gives the full variable domain: EAGVAQSPRYKIIEKRQSVAFWCNPISGHATLYWYQQILGQGPKLLIQFQNNGVVDDSQLPKDRFSAERLKGVDSTLKIQPAKLEDSAVYLCASSLTRGGHEQFFGPGTRLTVL.

The chain has TRBV18 and TRBJ2-7; no firm D call. The CDR3 totals 13 residues. Germline V CDR1 and CDR2: KGHSH, LQKENI. V lost 2 bases and J 7 bases, leaving 12 bases between the germline ends. The CDR3 reads CASSPSGKGEQYF. The CDR3 DNA reads TGTGCCAGCTCACCATCGGGTAAAGGTGAGCAGTACTTC.

The CDR3, as DNA: TGTGCCAGCAGCGGGGACTACGAGCAGTACTTC. Amino acid sequence: CASSGDYEQYF. J is TRBJ2-7 and V is TRBV28; TRBD2 is a possible D gene (5 bases). Germline V gives CDR1 MDHEN, CDR2 SYDVKM. The CDR3 contains 11 residues. V gave up 6 bases and J gave up 3 bases, with 6 bases separating them.

This chain uses TRBV6-5 with TRBJ1-2; 7 nucleotides match TRBD1. The CDR3 is 13 residues long. V shed 4 bases, J shed 6 bases, and the junction held 5 bases outside the gene matches. Germline loops: CDR1 MNHEY, CDR2 SVGAGI. The CDR3 region has the DNA TGTGCCAGCAGTTTGACAGGGTCAGATGGCTACACCTTC. This sequence encodes CASSLTGSDGYTF.

V gene TRBV30 combines with J gene TRBJ1-1; TRBD1 might be the D (6 bases). Germline lookup yields CDR1 GTSNPN and CDR2 SVGIG (reference sequence). Trimming took 2 bases from V and 2 from J, leaving 15 bases between them. This CDR3 contains 15 residues. Written as DNA, the CDR3 is TGTGCCTGGAGTCTTGGACAGATTTATAACACTGAAGCTTTCTTT. Translated, it gives CAWSLGQIYNTEAFF.

The CDR3: CASTTQGAAQNIQYF. CDR3 nucleotide sequence: TGTGCCAGTACCACCCAGGGGGCTGCTCAAAACATTCAGTACTTC. This chain links TRBV19 with TRBJ2-4, with 8 nucleotides matching TRBD1. The germline gives CDR1 LNHDA, CDR2 SQIVND (reference sequence). J lost 5 bases, V lost 7 bases, and 10 bases had no gene match. CDR3 length: 15 amino acids.

This chain connects TRBV29-1 to TRBJ2-2; 10 bases match TRBD1. The germline gives CDR1 SQVTM, CDR2 ANQGSEA. The CDR3 loop spans 14 amino acids. V lost 2 bases and J lost 5; bases outside the gene matches: 2. The CDR3 region is CSVEKGQGTGELFF. DNA for the CDR3: TGCAGCGTTGAAAAGGGACAGGGGACCGGGGAGCTGTTTTTT.

Worth noting for this clone: This sample also contains other DNA sequences that code for the same CDR3. The chain links TRBV6-5 to TRBJ2-7; D is undetermined. The CDR3 runs 11 residues. Trimming took 0 bases from V and 7 from J, leaving 4 bases between them. The V gene's germline CDR1 is MNHEY and CDR2 SVGAGI. The CDR3 is CASSYSSEQYF. The CDR3 nucleotides are TGTGCCAGCAGTTACTCGTCGGAGCAGTACTTC.

The chain links TRBV28 to TRBJ1-4, with D maybe TRBD1 (6 bases). CDR1 MDHEN and CDR2 SYDVKM come from the germline V gene. The ends were cut back, 8 bases at V and 0 bases at J, with 25 bases in the middle. The CDR3 consists of 19 residues. The CDR3 here is CASRTPGGGNIATNEKLFF. The CDR3 DNA sequence: TGTGCCAGCCGCACACCTGGGGGGGGCAATATTGCAACTAATGAAAAACTGTTTTTT.

The genes are TRBV5-4 and TRBJ2-1, with 9 bases fitting TRBD1. J lost 4 bases, V lost 2 bases, and 13 bases had no gene match. This CDR3 has 18 amino acids. Germline assignment: CDR1 SGHNT and CDR2 YYREEE (reference sequence). The CDR3 spells CASSLPDGTGTLYNEQFF. DNA for the CDR3: TGTGCCAGCAGCTTACCTGACGGGACAGGGACTCTATACAATGAGCAGTTCTTC.

CDR3 sequence reads: CASSFLAGEARNEQYF. DNA of the CDR3: TGTGCCAGCAGCTTTCTAGCGGGAGAGGCAAGGAACGAGCAGTACTTC. The chain carries TRBV5-4 and TRBJ2-7; TRBD2 aligns across 10 bases. The germline V gene encodes CDR1 SGHNT and CDR2 YYREEE (reference sequence). J was trimmed by 5 bases and V by 2 bases; bases with no gene match: 10. The CDR3 has 16 residues.

Only a few counts were recorded for this clone. The rearrangement links TRBV30 to TRBJ1-4; the D gene is possibly TRBD1 (6 bases). Per germline, CDR1 GTSNPN and CDR2 SVGIG (reference sequence). V shed 0 bases and J shed 2 bases, with 10 bases lying between them. This CDR3 has 15 amino acids. CDR3 loop: CAWSVGAGTNEKLFF. The CDR3 nucleotides read TGTGCCTGGAGTGTGGGGGCAGGCACTAATGAAAAACTGTTTTTT. The complete variable domain, with remaining parts taken from reference TRBV30 and TRBJ1-4, reads SQTIHQWPATLVQPVGSPLSLECTVEGTSNPNLYWYRQAAGRGLQLLFYSVGIGQISSEVPQNLSASRPQDRQFILSSKKLLLSDSGFYLCAWSVGAGTNEKLFFGSGTQLSVL.

This chain joins TRBV2 and TRBJ2-7, with TRBD1 matching 8 bases. Looked up from germline, CDR1 is SNHLY and CDR2 is FYNNEI. The CDR3 runs to 14 residues. Unmatched junction bases numbered 10, after V lost 5 bases and J lost 7 bases. As DNA, the CDR3 is TGTGCCAGCAGTACGGACAGGGAGTTAGGGGAGCAGTACTTC. It translates to CASSTDRELGEQYF.

The chain couples TRBV27 to TRBJ2-7; 8 bases agree with TRBD2. V gave up 2 bases and J gave up 2 bases; unmatched junction bases: 8. Germline CDR1 is MNHEY and CDR2 is SMNVEV (reference sequence). The CDR3 consists of 16 residues. The DNA of the CDR3 is TGTGCCAGCAGTTTAGCCGGACTAGCTTCCCCCTACGAGCAGTACTTC. As protein: CASSLAGLASPYEQYF.

The chain joins TRBV19 to TRBJ1-5; the D gene is possibly TRBD1 (6 bases). V was shortened by 10 bases and J by 5 bases, with 21 bases between the two germline ends. The CDR3 contains 15 residues. The germline V gene encodes CDR1 LNHDA and CDR2 SQIVND (reference sequence). DNA for the CDR3: TGTGCCACTCGCGCCAACAGGGATGTCTATCAGCCCCAGCATTTT. This translates into CATRANRDVYQPQHF.

The chain employs TRBV4-2 and TRBJ2-1, with 10 bases aligning to TRBD1. The CDR3 runs to 17 residues. Germline V lookup: CDR1 LGHNA, CDR2 YNFKEQ. Unmatched junction bases numbered 10, after V lost 2 bases and J lost 6 bases. The CDR3 spells CASSQFPGQGKFNEQFF. The CDR3 nucleotides are TGTGCCAGCAGCCAATTCCCGGGACAGGGGAAGTTCAATGAGCAGTTCTTC.

The chain links TRBV7-6 to TRBJ2-5, with 7 positions matching TRBD1. The CDR3 consists of 13 residues. With 5 bases clipped from V and 7 bases from J, the junction kept 7 bases outside the gene matches. Germline loops: CDR1 SGHVS, CDR2 FNYEAQ. The CDR3 DNA reads as TGTGCCAGCAGCCCTGACAGGGTGAGGACCCAGTACTTC. It specifies CASSPDRVRTQYF.

Written as DNA, the CDR3 is TGTGCCAGTAGTACGGCCGGAGGACAGGGGTCCTACGAGCAGTACTTC. It yields the protein CASSTAGGQGSYEQYF. V gene TRBV19 combines with J gene TRBJ2-7, with 9 nucleotides matching TRBD1. The CDR3 contains 16 residues. CDR1 is LNHDA, CDR2 SQIVND, per germline (reference sequence). J gave up 1 base and V 4 bases, and 8 bases lay outside the gene matches.